These T cell receptor beta chains were read from a single sample in a study of blood T cells in healthy people across ages. TCRdb re-derived calls from the 5' RACE reads in MiXCR, one entry per CDR3 protein. The repertoire holds under 800,000 distinct CDR3 sequences, around 21% seen once, with 3.5% to 4% in the top ten. What was sequenced was blood. These receptors all stem from a man in his 70s in good health. Both conserved end residues are part of each CDR3. Fields, in order: V gene, D gene, clone size, CDR3 length, J gene, CDR3 protein, CDR3 DNA. The D gene is left open where the match is weak. Expanded clones get a size class; other rows say once, few or many, or leave the size out.

TRBV20-1	TRBD1	-	14	TRBJ2-2	CSAGQGAGTGELFF	TGCAGTGCTGGACAGGGGGCTGGCACCGGGGAGCTGTTTTTT
TRBV4-3	TRBD2	-	15	TRBJ2-7	CASSQDRAGGYEQYF	TGCGCCAGCAGCCAAGACCGAGCGGGGGGCTACGAGCAGTACTTC
TRBV18	-	few	14	TRBJ2-5	CASSPRSPQETQYF	TGTGCCAGCTCACCTCGGTCGCCACAAGAGACCCAGTACTTC
TRBV19	-	-	11	TRBJ2-5	CASSNGETQYF	TGTGCCAGTAGTAATGGCGAGACCCAGTACTTC
TRBV20-1	-	-	16	TRBJ2-7	CSARPKGGLISYEQYF	TGCAGTGCTAGACCTAAGGGCGGACTCATCTCCTACGAGCAGTACTTC
TRBV5-1	TRBD1	few	16	TRBJ1-3	CASSRLGQFAGNTIYF	TGCGCCAGCAGCCGACTGGGACAGTTTGCTGGAAACACCATATATTTT
TRBV7-6	TRBD1	-	15	TRBJ2-3	CASSWADRTGGTQYF	TGTGCCAGCAGCTGGGCGGACAGGACGGGTGGTACGCAGTATTTT
TRBV12-3/TRBV12-4	-	-	14	TRBJ2-7	CASSPSWTAYEQYF	TGTGCCAGCAGTCCGTCCTGGACGGCCTACGAGCAGTACTTC
TRBV20-1	-	-	14	TRBJ1-1	CSARVPDGNTEAFF	TGCAGTGCTAGAGTCCCGGACGGGAACACTGAAGCTTTCTTT
TRBV6-1	-	-	14	TRBJ2-4	CASSSGTPQNIQYF	TGTGCCAGCAGTTCCGGGACCCCCCAAAACATTCAGTACTTC
TRBV19	TRBD2	-	13	TRBJ2-7	CASSIGLAYEQYF	TGTGCCAGCAGCATCGGACTAGCGTACGAGCAGTACTTC
TRBV28	TRBD1	few	11	TRBJ2-1	CASSRDRDQFF	TGTGCCAGCAGTCGGGACAGGGACCAGTTCTTC
TRBV3-1	-	-	10	TRBJ2-1	CASSQTSLFF	TGTGCCAGCAGCCAAACTAGTTTGTTCTTC
TRBV7-2	TRBD1	-	15	TRBJ2-2	CASSKQGGSTGELFF	TGTGCCAGCAGCAAACAGGGGGGATCCACCGGGGAGCTGTTTTTT
TRBV7-9	-	-	14	TRBJ2-2	CASSPHLTPGELFF	TGTGCCAGCAGCCCCCATCTTACTCCCGGGGAGCTGTTTTTT
TRBV20-1	-	few	14	TRBJ2-5	CSALLGVGDVTQYF	TGCAGTGCTCTACTAGGGGTCGGGGATGTGACCCAGTACTTC
TRBV2	-	-	13	TRBJ2-3	CASGNGATQPQYF	TGTGCCAGCGGTAATGGGGCCACTCAGCCCCAGTATTTT
TRBV29-1	TRBD2	-	18	TRBJ2-1	CSVGSGTSGAHSYNEQFF	TGCAGCGTTGGGAGCGGGACTAGCGGAGCTCACTCCTACAATGAGCAGTTCTTC
TRBV28	-	-	15	TRBJ1-6	CASSSGQRNNSPLHF	TGTGCCAGCAGTTCTGGACAGAGAAATAATTCACCCCTCCACTTT
TRBV5-1	-	-	15	TRBJ1-3	CASSLAMGSGNTIYF	TGCGCCAGCAGCTTGGCTATGGGCTCTGGAAACACCATATATTTT
TRBV6-6	-	-	14	TRBJ2-7	CASSGGIPSYEQYF	TGTGCCAGCAGTGGGGGGATACCTTCCTACGAGCAGTACTTC
TRBV12-3/TRBV12-4	-	-	13	TRBJ1-5	CASTFRGSQPQHF	TGTGCCAGCACTTTTAGGGGTTCTCAGCCCCAGCATTTT
TRBV12-3/TRBV12-4	-	few	14	TRBJ2-1	CASSLLQGGNEQFF	TGTGCCAGCAGTTTGCTGCAGGGGGGAAATGAGCAGTTCTTC
TRBV5-1	TRBD2	few	17	TRBJ2-2	CASSLRAGGANTGELFF	TGCGCCAGCAGCTTGAGGGCGGGAGGCGCGAACACCGGGGAGCTGTTTTTT
TRBV12-3/TRBV12-4	TRBD2	once	15	TRBJ2-5	CASSFPLAPQGTQYF	TGTGCCAGCAGCTTCCCACTAGCGCCTCAAGGGACCCAGTACTTC
TRBV6-2/TRBV6-3	TRBD1	-	17	TRBJ1-6	CASSYPGQGGWNSPLHF	TGTGCCAGCAGTTACCCCGGACAGGGGGGATGGAATTCACCCCTCCACTTT
TRBV6-2/TRBV6-3	TRBD2	-	14	TRBJ2-3	CASSYGTSGDTQYF	TGTGCCAGCAGTTACGGGACTAGCGGGGATACGCAGTATTTT
TRBV7-9	-	-	15	TRBJ1-1	CASSYHGGADTEAFF	TGTGCCAGCAGCTACCACGGGGGCGCTGACACTGAAGCTTTCTTT
TRBV12-3/TRBV12-4	-	many	14	TRBJ2-5	CASSLTTGTETQYF	TGTGCCAGCAGCCTTACGACCGGGACAGAGACCCAGTACTTC
TRBV20-1	TRBD2	-	16	TRBJ2-7	CSARGGSSGSSYEQYF	TGCAGTGCTAGGGGGGGGTCTAGCGGGAGCTCCTACGAGCAGTACTTC
TRBV29-1	TRBD2	few	15	TRBJ2-5	CSVRTSGRAVGTQYF	TGCAGCGTTCGGACTAGCGGGAGGGCCGTGGGGACCCAGTACTTC
TRBV6-1	-	-	12	TRBJ1-5	CATGHSNQPQHF	TGTGCCACGGGTCATAGCAATCAGCCCCAGCATTTT
TRBV7-9	-	-	12	TRBJ2-5	CASSFQGSAQYF	TGTGCCAGCAGCTTTCAGGGTAGCGCGCAGTACTTC
TRBV3-1	TRBD1	few	16	TRBJ2-5	CASSQHGTGGYETQYF	TGTGCCAGCAGCCAGCATGGGACAGGGGGCTACGAGACCCAGTACTTC